Listed below are T cell receptor beta chains from one sample, sequenced in a study of CXCR3-negative and CXCR3-positive naive CD8 T cells. TCRdb reprocessed the 5' RACE reads and reports one entry per CDR3 protein, with no DNA. This table holds 100,000 to 150,000 distinct CDR3 sequences. The sequenced material came from naive CXCR3- CD8+ T cells from blood. The source of these receptors is a human donor in good health. Some clones in this sample may be carry-over from other donors' samples. Both conserved end residues are part of each CDR3.

v_call	j_call	cdr3_aa
TRBV6-6	TRBJ2-7	CASSPGQGWPEQYF
TRBV9	TRBJ2-5	CASSVGSRGYQETQYF
TRBV14	TRBJ1-1	CASSQDGHRAFF
TRBV12-3/TRBV12-4	TRBJ1-2	CASRPRQGAGGYTF
TRBV29-1	TRBJ2-1	CSLQAAGSSYNEQFF
TRBV29-1	TRBJ2-5	CSVDNLLTGEQETQYF
TRBV28	TRBJ2-2	CASSLSAIGGELFF
TRBV29-1	TRBJ2-1	CSSREGGYNEQFF
TRBV7-9	TRBJ2-1	CASSSAATSGRKGLFWFF
TRBV7-7	TRBJ2-2	CASSLALLAGGTGELFF
TRBV7-3	TRBJ1-1	CASSLGVGQGTEAFF
TRBV7-9	TRBJ2-1	CASSLVRAGFHEQFF
TRBV5-6	TRBJ2-1	CASSGDRNEQYF
TRBV5-6	TRBJ1-4	CASSSEDSYEKLFF
TRBV13	TRBJ2-1	CASSPRDTSYNEQFF
TRBV7-7	TRBJ2-2	CASSLSSAREMSGELFF
TRBV7-9	TRBJ2-7	CASSETTTEPYEQYF
TRBV30	TRBJ2-7	CAWSDRTGGNYEQYF
TRBV28	TRBJ1-5	CASSRDPQPQHF
TRBV20-1	TRBJ2-1	CSARDPAGGPIEQFF
TRBV28	TRBJ2-5	CASTGGGETQYF
TRBV7-9	TRBJ1-1	CASSPLNPPPTGVDTEAFF
TRBV15	TRBJ2-1	CATSRDVTQEFKPYNEQFF
TRBV28	TRBJ2-1	CASSFPDRIEQFF
TRBV5-6	TRBJ2-1	CASSSSGTYNEQFF
TRBV21-1	TRBJ2-2	CASSKSGKSNTGELFF
TRBV2	TRBJ2-1	CASSEAPGVAGNEQFF
TRBV28	TRBJ2-1	CASSGTGNYNEQFF
TRBV27	TRBJ1-1	CASSLSGGAHLNTEAFF
TRBV12-3/TRBV12-4	TRBJ1-5	CASSSEEGSNQPQHF
TRBV14	TRBJ2-7	CASRRTGGSEQYF
TRBV29-1	TRBJ2-1	CSAVDDSYNEQFF
TRBV6-5	TRBJ2-2	CASSLSSDRHTGELFF
TRBV12-3/TRBV12-4	TRBJ2-5	CASSLTRRGYNQETQYF
TRBV7-9	TRBJ2-5	CASSTAGDRGLKTQYF
TRBV6-2/TRBV6-3	TRBJ1-6	CASSYSDGNSPLHF
TRBV20-1	TRBJ2-3	CSARVQREGIDTQYF
TRBV2	TRBJ2-7	CTSKGMVAYEQYF
TRBV7-8	TRBJ2-7	CASSLAGEGRYEQYF
TRBV12-3/TRBV12-4	TRBJ1-5	CASSWAGRRNQPQHF
TRBV15	TRBJ2-7	CATSSGPSGSYEQYF
TRBV28	TRBJ2-2	CASSFPTTGADTGELFF
TRBV14	TRBJ2-5	CASSLGLEETQYF
TRBV19	TRBJ2-1	CASSLIVAGGPANEQFF
TRBV19	TRBJ1-1	CASSIGQTVTEAFF
TRBV19	TRBJ1-3	CASSPWHSGNTIYF
TRBV12-3/TRBV12-4	TRBJ1-1	CASSLGSRNTEAFF
TRBV28	TRBJ2-3	CASRPVVWVVTDTQYF
TRBV4-1	TRBJ1-1	CASSQGGTGTEAFF
TRBV6-2/TRBV6-3	TRBJ2-1	CASNGWNEQFF
TRBV6-1	TRBJ1-3	CASRDRGLTIYF
TRBV10-3	TRBJ1-3	CAISESDLHTIYF
TRBV14	TRBJ1-3	CASSRSDRAGNTIYF
TRBV12-3/TRBV12-4	TRBJ2-1	CASSPWGRANEQFF
TRBV7-9	TRBJ2-7	CASRNRAGFTYEQYF
TRBV11-2	TRBJ2-7	CASSLDRGWGYEQYF
TRBV15	TRBJ1-1	CATSEPGTLTEAFF
TRBV7-8	TRBJ2-7	CASSLGQGRPSSYEQYF
TRBV29-1	TRBJ2-7	CSVGRGPYEQYF
TRBV15	TRBJ2-7	CATSRGGRDSSYEQYF